This T cell receptor beta chain was identified in a study of shared clonotypes between healthy human individuals (TCRdb year 2020). At the level of the whole study: A couple of women and three men aged 18 to 49 years were included in the cohort. For each donor, three plates each were used for CD4 naive and CD4 memory, two plates were used for CD8 naive, and one plate was used for CD8 memory. The study deeply sequenced blood TCR repertoires of about 5 healthy adults to estimate repertoire size and the extent of clonotype sharing between individuals. Each donor's leukapheresis produced roughly between about 0.8 and 8.9 billion PBMCs. To increase sequencing depth and limit assay-specific biases, TCR repertoire library preparation and sequencing were carried out by different laboratories using diverse techniques. Overall study outcomes, separate from this receptor: Compared with non-shared clonotypes, the clonotypes found in all four sorted-subset donors had higher generation probabilities. Sampling was limited to blood, and TCR repertoires in tissue likely differ from TCR repertoires in blood. Approximately 4.8% of naive CD4, 3.5% of naive CD8, approximately 2% of memory CD4, and more than 0.35% of memory CD8 clonotypes were shared across four donors. Pairwise subsampling led to the expectation that sequencing depth would affect the degree of clonotype sharing among donors. Estimated clonotype richness was generally larger for naive than for memory subsets. The genetic and exposure-history diversity represented was limited by the small number of donors. Incomplete sequencing was indicated by rarefaction of sorted-subset datasets, despite the large sequencing depth.

CDR1 and CDR2 (SGHRS, YFSETQ) derive from the germline V gene. The CDR3 goes from the cysteine to the phenylalanine over 13 residues. The DNA shown is the 39-base CDR3, in frame from base 1. The V and J ends are trimmed by 0 bases and 3 bases, leaving 7 bases between them. For the CD8 naive samples, CD45RO-negative cells were positively selected for CCR7, yielding a CD45RA+CCR7+ population from which TemRA cells were excluded. The donors were healthy, HIV-negative adults with no recently reported acute infections or vaccinations. Only Caucasian adults living in Nashville, Tennessee, USA were represented among the donors. After blood collection by leukapheresis, PBMCs were isolated using Ficoll-Histopaque density gradient centrifugation and then cryopreserved in the vapor phase of liquid nitrogen. Purity and quantity of every magnetically sorted T cell population were checked by analytical flow cytometry. Each sorted fraction had its genomic DNA isolated and then quantified by UV absorbance on a Nanodrop 2000c.

Using the deep immunoSEQ assay, multiplex PCR amplified TCR CDR3 regions from genomic DNA. Extracted genomic DNA from each cell subset was distributed evenly across all wells of several immunoSEQ 96-well plates, and each plate was treated as a replicate. For sorted subsets, each replicate PCR was loaded with about 0.2 ug genomic DNA, equivalent to 30,000 or so T cell genomes. Purified libraries were measured with a Qubit 3.0 fluorometer, size-checked on a Bioanalyzer 2100, and measured again with the KAPA Library Quantification kit. Every immunoSEQ 96-well plate was sequenced on a dedicated single-read 150-cycle Illumina NextSeq 550 flow cell. As for how the authors treated the data: Because only junctional sequences without quality scores were contained in the immunoSEQ output, filtering matching that applied to full-length reads could not be performed. To assign V/J genes and CDR3, sequences were annotated using PyIR, a Python wrapper for IgBLAST v1.9, with IMGT germline references. Reads were removed for weak V/J assignments (E-value above 1e-6), missing CDR3, stop codons, out-of-frame junctions, or ambiguous translated residues. A V3J clonotype was defined by an identical inferred V gene, J gene, and CDR3 amino acid sequence. Percentage overlap between repertoires was calculated by dividing the number of shared unique clonotypes by the size of the smaller repertoire. Three approaches were used to assess repertoire richness: RTK rarefaction, the Chao1 estimator, and Recon v2.1 estimates of unobserved clonotypes. Generation probabilities for all TCRbeta clonotypes obtained by the gDNA method from a few donors were computed using OLGA. Imported from immuneACCESS, the table was reduced by TCRdb to in-frame sequences with V and J called. These copies leave out some clones; in studies compared against another copy, an unresolved V gene accounts for under half, and the cause of the remainder is not known. That table supplies the V and J calls and clone size; D and trimming were determined from the DNA. The sample table holds some 2.1 million clones, of which around 96% were seen once. Of the sample, around 1.1% falls within the top ten clones.

Details on this clone: The antigen this receptor binds is unknown. No much larger clone is present one base from it, and per-base qualities are unavailable. Other nucleotide sequences in the sample specify the same CDR3.

The sequence derives from a man between 18 and 29 years old in good health. Recombination linked TRBV5-1 to TRBJ2-7, with TRBD1 perhaps the D gene, on 5 matching bases. Sequences were obtained from naive CD8+ T cells sorted from blood. The cell subset or site label, read with the paper, signifies: CD45RA+CCR7+. CDR3 protein: CASSLVQDYEQYF. The bases are TGCGCCAGCAGCTTGGTACAGGACTACGAGCAGTACTTC.